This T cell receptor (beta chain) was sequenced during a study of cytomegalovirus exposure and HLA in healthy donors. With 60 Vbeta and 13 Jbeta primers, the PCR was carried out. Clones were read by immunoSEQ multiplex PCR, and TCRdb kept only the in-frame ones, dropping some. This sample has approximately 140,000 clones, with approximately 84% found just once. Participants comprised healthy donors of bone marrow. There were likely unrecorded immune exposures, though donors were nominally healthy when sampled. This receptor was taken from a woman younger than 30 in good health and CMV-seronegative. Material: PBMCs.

The CDR3 loop reads CASTPRRGWVYEQYF. The CDR3 DNA is TGTGCCAGCACCCCTCGACGGGGTTGGGTCTACGAGCAGTACTTC. The V gene is TRBV27, the J gene TRBJ2-7; tentative D call: TRBD2 (5 bases). Germline CDR1 and CDR2: MNHEY and SMNVEV (reference sequence). This CDR3 comprises 15 residues. V lost 7 bases and J lost 3, with 19 bases in between.